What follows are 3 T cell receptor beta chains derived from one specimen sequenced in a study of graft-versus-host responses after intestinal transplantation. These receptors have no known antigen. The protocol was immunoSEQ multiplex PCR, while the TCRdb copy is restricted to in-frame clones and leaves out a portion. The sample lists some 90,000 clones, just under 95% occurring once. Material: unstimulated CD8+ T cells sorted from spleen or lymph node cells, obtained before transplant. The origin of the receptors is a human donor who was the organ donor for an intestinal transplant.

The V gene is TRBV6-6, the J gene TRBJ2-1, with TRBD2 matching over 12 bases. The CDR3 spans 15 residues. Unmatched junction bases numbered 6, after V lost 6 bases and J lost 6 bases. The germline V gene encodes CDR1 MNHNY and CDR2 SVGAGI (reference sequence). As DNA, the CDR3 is TGTGCCAGCAGGCTAGCGGGGGGGCCTTCCAATGAGCAGTTCTTC. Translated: CASRLAGGPSNEQFF.

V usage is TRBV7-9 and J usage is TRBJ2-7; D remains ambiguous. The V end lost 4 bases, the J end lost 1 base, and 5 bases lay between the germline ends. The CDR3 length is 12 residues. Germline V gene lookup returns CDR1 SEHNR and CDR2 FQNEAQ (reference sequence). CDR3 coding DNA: TGTGCCAGCAGCTCGTTATCCTACGAGCAGTACTTC. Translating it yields CASSSLSYEQYF.

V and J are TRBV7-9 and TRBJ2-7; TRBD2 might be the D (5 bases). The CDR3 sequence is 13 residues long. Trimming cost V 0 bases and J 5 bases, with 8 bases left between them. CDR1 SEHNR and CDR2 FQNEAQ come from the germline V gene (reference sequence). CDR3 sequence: CASSLAPGNEQYF. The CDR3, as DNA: TGTGCCAGCAGCTTAGCACCGGGGAACGAGCAGTACTTC.